Included here is one T cell receptor (beta chain) sequence, with context. Its antigen is currently unknown. Repertoires were generated with immunoSEQ multiplex PCR, while TCRdb's copy carries only in-frame clones and drops some. This sample carries roughly 48,000 clones, with roughly 0.93% going to the ten biggest clones. The sample belongs to a study of Tregs in tolerant kidney transplant recipients. Overall study results and limits: The most relevant donor-specific Treg TCRbeta repertoire apparently came from expansion with activated donor B cells. Validation in larger populations is needed because few patients were studied. In tolerant patients, donor-specific Tregs outgrew total Tregs, suggesting antigen-driven expansion.

The origin of this receptor is a human donor who received a combined kidney and bone marrow transplant. Sequencing was performed on CD4+ T cells from blood, taken before the transplant.

The CDR3 region is CASSELVPDTQYF. The sequenced part of the CDR3 DNA is TGTGCCAGCAGTGAACTAGTCCCAGATACG. This chain joins TRBV2 and TRBJ2-3; D remains unclear. Read coverage stops 3 residues before the CDR3 terminus; the germline J gene supplies the remainder. V was trimmed by 2 bases and J by 4 bases, leaving 7 bases between them. Germline assignment: CDR1 SNHLY and CDR2 FYNNEI. This CDR3 has 13 residues. Filled out from reference TRBV2 and TRBJ2-3, the complete variable domain reads EPEVTQTPSHQVTQMGQEVILRCVPISNHLYFYWYRQILGQKVEFLVSFYNNEISEKSEIFDDQFSVERPDGSNFTLKIRSTKLEDSAMYFCASSELVPDTQYFGPGTRLTVL.